What follows describes a single T cell receptor beta chain. Its matching antigen is unknown. Included hyperthyroidism patients were aged 18 to 65 and newly diagnosed (under 2 months' duration). The authors diagnosed from clinical symptoms, serum thyroxine, TRAb, thyroid ultrasound and orbital computed tomography. This sample is drawn from a study of Graves' ophthalmopathy and Graves' hyperthyroidism. Looking at the study overall: Cases classed as stable hyperthyroidism had no ophthalmopathy within 18 months of follow-up.

Germline V gives CDR1 KGHDR, CDR2 SFDVKD. With 10 bases clipped from V and 8 bases from J, the junction kept 9 bases outside the gene matches. This CDR3 comprises 12 residues. Beta-chain TCR CDR3 regions were amplified from RNA transcripts. HTBI primers were employed in first-round RT-PCR, then a second-round multiplex PCR followed. TCRdb processed the multiplex PCR reads anew with MiXCR; each CDR3 protein has one entry. The sample holds more than 1,000,000 distinct CDR3 sequences, about 38% seen once. Study outcomes and limitations: Most expanded clonotypes in thyroid above 0.001 frequency also showed up in blood.

This receptor was taken from an adult man with Graves' hyperthyroidism. This chain links TRBV24-1 with TRBJ1-2, with 7 bases lining up with TRBD1. Input material: peripheral blood or thyroid tissue (not recorded which). CDR3 sequence: CATGDRAGGYTF. The DNA for the CDR3 is TGTGCCACGGGAGACAGGGCCGGCGGCTACACCTTC.